This TCR beta chain was sequenced during a study of blood T cell repertoires in COVID-19. CDR1 is KGHSH and CDR2 is LQKENI in the germline V gene. The CDR3 runs 18 residues. Unmatched junction bases numbered 10, after V lost 0 bases and J lost 0 bases. In the source study's methods: Reference gene primer amplification gave nucleated cell count estimates. Profiling relied on immunoSEQ multiplex PCR, and the TCRdb table lists in-frame clones only, not all of them. V and J calls and clone size come straight from that table; D and trimming were deduced from the DNA. The sample lists 35,000 to 45,000 clones, about 90% seen once, with about a tenth in the top ten.

The TCR originated in a man aged 50 to 59 with active COVID-19. V is TRBV18 and J is TRBJ1-1; 7 bases are shared with TRBD1. Sequencing input: peripheral blood. CDR3 coding DNA: TGTGCCAGCTCACCACCTGGACGCACGAGGGGGCTGAACACTGAAGCTTTCTTT. It encodes CASSPPGRTRGLNTEAFF.